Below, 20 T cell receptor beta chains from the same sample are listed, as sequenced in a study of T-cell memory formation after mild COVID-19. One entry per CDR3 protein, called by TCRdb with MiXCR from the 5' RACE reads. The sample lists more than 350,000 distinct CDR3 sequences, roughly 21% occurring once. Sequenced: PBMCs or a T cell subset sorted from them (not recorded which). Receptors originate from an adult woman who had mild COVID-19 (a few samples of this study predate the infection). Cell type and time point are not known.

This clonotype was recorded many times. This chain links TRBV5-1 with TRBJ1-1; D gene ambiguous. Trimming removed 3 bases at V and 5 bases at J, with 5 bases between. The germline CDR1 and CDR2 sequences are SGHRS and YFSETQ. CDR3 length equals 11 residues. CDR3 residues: CASSSETEAFF. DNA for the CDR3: TGCGCCAGCAGCTCAGAAACTGAAGCTTTCTTT.

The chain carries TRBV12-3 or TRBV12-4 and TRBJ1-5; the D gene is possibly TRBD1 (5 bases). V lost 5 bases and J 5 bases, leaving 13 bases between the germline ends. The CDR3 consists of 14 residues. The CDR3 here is CASSPQGFHQPQHF. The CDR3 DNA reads TGTGCCAGCAGTCCCCAGGGCTTCCATCAGCCCCAGCATTTT.

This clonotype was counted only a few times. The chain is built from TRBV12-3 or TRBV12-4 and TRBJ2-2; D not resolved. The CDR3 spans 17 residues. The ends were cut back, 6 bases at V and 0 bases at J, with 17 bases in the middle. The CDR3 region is CASSLGRPKSNTGELFF. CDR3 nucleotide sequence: TGTGCCAGCAGCCTCGGACGCCCGAAATCGAACACCGGGGAGCTGTTTTTT.

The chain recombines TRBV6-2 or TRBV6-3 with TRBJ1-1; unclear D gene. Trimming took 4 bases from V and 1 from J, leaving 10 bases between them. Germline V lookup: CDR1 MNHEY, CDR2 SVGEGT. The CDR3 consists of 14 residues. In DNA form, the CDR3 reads TGTGCCAGCAGTTCCAACAGAGAGAACACTGAAGCTTTCTTT. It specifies CASSSNRENTEAFF.

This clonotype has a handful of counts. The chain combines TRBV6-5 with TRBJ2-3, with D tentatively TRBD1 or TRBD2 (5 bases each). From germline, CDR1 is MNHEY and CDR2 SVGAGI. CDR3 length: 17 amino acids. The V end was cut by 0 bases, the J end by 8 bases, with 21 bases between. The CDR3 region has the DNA TGTGCCAGCAGTTACTCGAGTGGGGCTAGAGGGTTTGGTACGCAGTATTTT. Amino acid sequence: CASSYSSGARGFGTQYF.

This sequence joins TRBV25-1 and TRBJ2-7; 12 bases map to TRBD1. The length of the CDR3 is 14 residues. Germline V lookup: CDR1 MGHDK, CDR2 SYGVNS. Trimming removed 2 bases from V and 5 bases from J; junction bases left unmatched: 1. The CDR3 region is CASSEGTGGHEQYF. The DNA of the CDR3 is TGTGCCAGCAGTGAAGGGACAGGGGGCCACGAGCAGTACTTC.

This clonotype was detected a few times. The CDR3 DNA reads TGTGCCAGCAGCTCATCTAGCGGATTCTCCTACAATGAGCAGTTCTTC. It codes for CASSSSSGFSYNEQFF. This chain joins TRBV9 and TRBJ2-1, with 7 bases that match TRBD2. Germline CDR1 and CDR2: SGDLS and YYNGEE. V gave up 4 bases and J gave up 0 bases; unmatched junction bases: 7. This CDR3 has 16 amino acids.

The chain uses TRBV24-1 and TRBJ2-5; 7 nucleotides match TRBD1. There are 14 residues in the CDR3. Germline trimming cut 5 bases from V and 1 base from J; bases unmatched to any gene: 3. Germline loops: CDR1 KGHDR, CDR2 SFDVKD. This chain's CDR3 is CATSGDRVQETQYF. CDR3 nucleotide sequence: TGTGCCACCAGTGGAGACAGGGTCCAAGAGACCCAGTACTTC.

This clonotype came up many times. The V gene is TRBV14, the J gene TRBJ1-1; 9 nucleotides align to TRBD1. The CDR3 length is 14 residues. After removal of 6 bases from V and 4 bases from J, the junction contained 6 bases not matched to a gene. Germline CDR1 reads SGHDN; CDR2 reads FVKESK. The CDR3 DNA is TGTGCCAGCAGGCCCGGGACAGGGAGCACTGAAGCTTTCTTT. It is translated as CASRPGTGSTEAFF. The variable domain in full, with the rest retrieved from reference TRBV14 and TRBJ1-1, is EAGVTQFPSHSVIEKGQTVTLRCDPISGHDNLYWYRRVMGKEIKFLLHFVKESKQDESGMPNNRFLAERTGGTYSTLKVQPAELEDSGVYFCASRPGTGSTEAFFGQGTRLTVV.

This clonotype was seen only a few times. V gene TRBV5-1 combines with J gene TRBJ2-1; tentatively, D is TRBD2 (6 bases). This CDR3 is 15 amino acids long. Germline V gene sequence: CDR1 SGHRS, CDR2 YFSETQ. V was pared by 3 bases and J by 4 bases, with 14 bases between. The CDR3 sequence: CASSSGLLKYNEQFF. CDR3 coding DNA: TGCGCCAGCAGCTCGGGACTCCTAAAGTACAATGAGCAGTTCTTC.

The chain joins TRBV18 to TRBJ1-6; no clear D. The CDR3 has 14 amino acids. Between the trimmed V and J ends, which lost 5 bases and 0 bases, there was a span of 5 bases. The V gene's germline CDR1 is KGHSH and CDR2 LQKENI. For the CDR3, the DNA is TGTGCCAGCTCAGAGGGCTCCTATAATTCACCCCTCCACTTT. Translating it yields CASSEGSYNSPLHF.

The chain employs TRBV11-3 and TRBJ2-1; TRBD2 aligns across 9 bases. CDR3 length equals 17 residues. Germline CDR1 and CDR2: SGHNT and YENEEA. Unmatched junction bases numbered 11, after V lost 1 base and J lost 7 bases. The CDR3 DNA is TGTGCCAGCAGCTTAGGCGTGATAGCGGGAGTAAGAAATGAGCAGTTCTTC. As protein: CASSLGVIAGVRNEQFF.

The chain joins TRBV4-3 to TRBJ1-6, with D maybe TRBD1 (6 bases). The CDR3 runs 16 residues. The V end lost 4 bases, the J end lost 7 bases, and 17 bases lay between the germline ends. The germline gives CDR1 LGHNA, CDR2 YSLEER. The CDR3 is CASSPQGGQGNSPLHF. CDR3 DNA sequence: TGCGCCAGCAGCCCACAAGGAGGCCAGGGGAATTCACCCCTCCACTTT.

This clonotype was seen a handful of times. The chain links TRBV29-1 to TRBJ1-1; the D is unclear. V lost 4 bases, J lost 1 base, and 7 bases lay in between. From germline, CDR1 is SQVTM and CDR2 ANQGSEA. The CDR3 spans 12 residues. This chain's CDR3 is CSVADGNTEAFF. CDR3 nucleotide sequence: TGCAGCGTTGCAGACGGGAACACTGAAGCTTTCTTT.

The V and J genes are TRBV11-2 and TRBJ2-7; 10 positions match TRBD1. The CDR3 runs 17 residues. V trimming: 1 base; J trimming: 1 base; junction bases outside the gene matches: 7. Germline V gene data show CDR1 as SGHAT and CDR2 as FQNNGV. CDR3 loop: CASSLGTGGVGSYEQYF. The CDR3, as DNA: TGTGCCAGCAGCTTAGGGACAGGGGGTGTGGGTTCCTACGAGCAGTACTTC.

Here the CDR3 reads CASRTYRDRGETQYF. The CDR3 nucleotides are TGTGCCAGCAGGACGTACCGAGACAGGGGCGAGACCCAGTACTTC. The chain carries TRBV27 and TRBJ2-5; 8 nucleotides match TRBD1. V lost 6 bases, J lost 5 bases, and 11 bases stayed unmatched. The CDR3 sequence is 15 residues long. CDR1 MNHEY and CDR2 SMNVEV come from the germline V gene (reference sequence).

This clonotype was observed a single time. CDR3 in DNA: TGTGCCAGCTCCAGCGGGAGTAATACCGAGCAGTACTTC. As protein: CASSSGSNTEQYF. J is TRBJ2-7 and V is TRBV6-5, with TRBD2 identical over 8 bases. The V segment lost 8 bases and the J segment 6 bases; nucleotides outside the gene matches: 9. The CDR3 length is 13 residues. In germline, CDR1 is MNHEY, CDR2 SVGAGI.

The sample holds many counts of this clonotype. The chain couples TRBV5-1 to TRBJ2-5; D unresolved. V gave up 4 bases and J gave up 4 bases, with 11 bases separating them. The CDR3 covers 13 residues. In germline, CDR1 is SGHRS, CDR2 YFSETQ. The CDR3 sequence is CASSQAPRETQYF. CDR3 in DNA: TGCGCCAGCAGCCAGGCTCCACGAGAGACCCAGTACTTC. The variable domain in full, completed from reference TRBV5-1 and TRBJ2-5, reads KAGVTQTPRYLIKTRGQQVTLSCSPISGHRSVSWYQQTPGQGLQFLFEYFSETQRNKGNFPGRFSGRQFSNSRSEMNVSTLELGDSALYLCASSQAPRETQYFGPGTRLLVL.

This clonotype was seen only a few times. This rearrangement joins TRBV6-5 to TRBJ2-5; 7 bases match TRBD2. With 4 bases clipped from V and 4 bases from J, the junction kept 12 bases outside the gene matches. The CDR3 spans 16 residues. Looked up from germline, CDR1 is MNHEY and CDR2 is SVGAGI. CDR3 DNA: TGTGCCAGCAGTTCTGGTGGGAGGGCTTTCGGAGAGACCCAGTACTTC. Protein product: CASSSGGRAFGETQYF.

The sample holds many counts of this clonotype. The CDR3 DNA reads TGCGCCAGCAGCTTGTGGGGGGGCGGTGACGGCTACACCTTC. Translation: CASSLWGGGDGYTF. The V call is TRBV5-1, the J call TRBJ1-2, with TRBD1 as a possible D gene (6 bases). The germline gives CDR1 SGHRS, CDR2 YFSETQ. The CDR3 is made up of 14 amino acids. V lost 1 base to trimming and J lost 8 bases, with 15 bases between them.